Following are 10 T cell receptor beta chains from one sample sequenced in a study of T cells in localized non-small cell lung cancer. Generated by immunoSEQ multiplex PCR, the TCRdb table keeps only in-frame clones and is missing some. Found here are under 25,000 clones, about 85% of them singletons; the top ten hold approximately 24%. The sample here was PBMCs, taken before any cancer treatment. All receptors derive from a man aged 35-69 years with stage II squamous cell lung carcinoma.

This clone was detected once. V gene TRBV30 combines with J gene TRBJ1-4; 9 bases are a match to TRBD1. Looked up from germline, CDR1 is GTSNPN and CDR2 is SVGIG (reference sequence). CDR3 length equals 14 residues. V trimming: 6 bases; J trimming: 8 bases; junction bases outside the gene matches: 10. CDR3 coding DNA: TGTGCCTGCCGCCTGGGACAGGGAGGAGAAAAACTGTTTTTT. This translates into CACRLGQGGEKLFF.

The chain combines TRBV7-9 with TRBJ2-3; 9 bases align to TRBD2. The ends lost 8 bases at V and 2 bases at J; junction bases unmatched: 11. Germline lookup yields CDR1 SEHNR and CDR2 FQNEAQ (reference sequence). This CDR3 spans 16 amino acids. The CDR3 DNA is TGTGCCAGCCGGAGGGCTAGCGGGGATCTCACAGATACGCAGTATTTT. It yields the protein CASRRASGDLTDTQYF.

The V gene is TRBV5-8, the J gene TRBJ2-7; tentatively, D is TRBD2 (6 bases). The germline V gene has CDR1 SGHTS and CDR2 YDEGEE. V dropped 4 bases and J dropped 3 bases, with 14 bases sitting between them. The CDR3 runs 14 residues. CDR3 nucleotides: TGTGCCAGCAGCCTCGGGGGATTTATCTACGAGCAGTACTTC. Its translation is CASSLGGFIYEQYF. Complete variable domain (other parts from reference TRBV5-8 and TRBJ2-7): EAGVTQSPTHLIKTRGQQATLRCSPISGHTSVYWYQQALGLGLQFLLWYDEGEERNRGNFPPRFSGRQFPNYSSELNVNALELEDSALYLCASSLGGFIYEQYFGPGTRLTVT.

The chain has TRBV2 and TRBJ2-3; 9 bases fit TRBD2. Looked up from germline, CDR1 is SNHLY and CDR2 is FYNNEI. The CDR3 totals 15 residues. Germline trimming cut 8 bases from V and 2 bases from J; bases unmatched to any gene: 8. CDR3 region: CASERGARPTDTQYF. The CDR3 bases are TGTGCCAGCGAGCGGGGGGCCCGTCCCACAGATACGCAGTATTTT.

This clone is a singleton in its sample. The same CDR3 is also encoded by other DNA sequences in this sample. The V and J genes are TRBV9 and TRBJ2-7, with D uncertain. There are 16 residues in the CDR3. V lost 0 bases, J lost 0 bases, and 13 bases lay in between. The germline V gene encodes CDR1 SGDLS and CDR2 YYNGEE. As DNA, the CDR3 is TGTGCCAGCAGCGTAGAGGGCTTAGGTAGCTCCTACGAGCAGTACTTC. Its translation is CASSVEGLGSSYEQYF. Combining the CDR3 with reference TRBV9 and TRBJ2-7 gives the whole variable domain DSGVTQTPKHLITATGQRVTLRCSPRSGDLSVYWYQQSLDQGLQFLIQYYNGEERAKGNILERFSAQQFPDLHSELNLSSLELGDSALYFCASSVEGLGSSYEQYFGPGTRLTVT.

Regarding this clone: The sample carries other DNA sequences with the same CDR3. This sequence joins TRBV6-5 and TRBJ2-7; 7 nucleotides match TRBD1. Germline-derived CDR1 and CDR2 are MNHEY and SVGAGI. The trim removed 0 bases at V and 3 bases at J, leaving 2 bases unmatched. There are 14 residues in the CDR3. CDR3 nucleotides: TGTGCCAGCAGTTACTCGCCAGGGGGCTACGAGCAGTACTTC. Protein sequence: CASSYSPGGYEQYF.

V gene TRBV5-4 combines with J gene TRBJ2-6; D unclear. Germline lookup yields CDR1 SGHNT and CDR2 YYREEE (reference sequence). CDR3 length equals 15 residues. V lost 4 bases and J 0 bases, leaving 8 bases between the germline ends. The CDR3 here is CASSLPGSGANVLTF. The CDR3 nucleotides are TGTGCCAGCAGCCTCCCAGGCTCTGGGGCCAACGTCCTGACTTTC.

This clone showed up just once. This chain connects TRBV29-1 to TRBJ2-1; D gene unclear. Germline CDR1 is SQVTM and CDR2 is ANQGSEA. The length of the CDR3 is 11 residues. Trimming pared 5 bases from V and 7 bases from J, leaving 9 bases between. The DNA for the CDR3 is TGCAGCGTTCATCCCGGGAATGAGCAGTTCTTC. It encodes CSVHPGNEQFF.

The chain has TRBV9 and TRBJ2-3; D possibly corresponds to TRBD2 (7 bases). V lost 3 bases and J lost 10, with 18 bases in between. The germline gives CDR1 SGDLS, CDR2 YYNGEE. The CDR3 runs 14 residues. CDR3 nucleotide sequence: TGTGCCAGCAGCGAACCGGGACTACAGGGTGCGCAGTATTTT. Translating it yields CASSEPGLQGAQYF.

The V call is TRBV7-9, the J call TRBJ1-4; 8 nucleotides align to TRBD1. CDR1 is SEHNR and CDR2 is FQNEAQ in the germline V gene (reference sequence). V lost 5 bases to trimming and J lost 3 bases; unmatched junction nucleotides: 5. The CDR3 spans 15 residues. The CDR3 DNA reads as TGTGCCAGCAGCCCCATGGACAGGGCTAATGAAAAACTGTTTTTT. This gives the protein CASSPMDRANEKLFF.